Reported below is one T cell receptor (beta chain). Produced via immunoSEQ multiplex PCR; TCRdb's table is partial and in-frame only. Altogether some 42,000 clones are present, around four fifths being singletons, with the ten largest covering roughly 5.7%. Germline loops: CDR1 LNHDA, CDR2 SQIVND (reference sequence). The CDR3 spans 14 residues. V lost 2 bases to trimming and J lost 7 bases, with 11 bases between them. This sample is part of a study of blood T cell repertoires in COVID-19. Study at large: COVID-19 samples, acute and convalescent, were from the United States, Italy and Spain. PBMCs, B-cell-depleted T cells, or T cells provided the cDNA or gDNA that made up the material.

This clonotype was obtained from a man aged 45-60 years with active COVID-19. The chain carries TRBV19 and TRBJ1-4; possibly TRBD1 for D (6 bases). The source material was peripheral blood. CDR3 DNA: TGTGCCAGTAGTATATTACAGGGTCGTGAAAAACTGTTTTTT. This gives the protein CASSILQGREKLFF.